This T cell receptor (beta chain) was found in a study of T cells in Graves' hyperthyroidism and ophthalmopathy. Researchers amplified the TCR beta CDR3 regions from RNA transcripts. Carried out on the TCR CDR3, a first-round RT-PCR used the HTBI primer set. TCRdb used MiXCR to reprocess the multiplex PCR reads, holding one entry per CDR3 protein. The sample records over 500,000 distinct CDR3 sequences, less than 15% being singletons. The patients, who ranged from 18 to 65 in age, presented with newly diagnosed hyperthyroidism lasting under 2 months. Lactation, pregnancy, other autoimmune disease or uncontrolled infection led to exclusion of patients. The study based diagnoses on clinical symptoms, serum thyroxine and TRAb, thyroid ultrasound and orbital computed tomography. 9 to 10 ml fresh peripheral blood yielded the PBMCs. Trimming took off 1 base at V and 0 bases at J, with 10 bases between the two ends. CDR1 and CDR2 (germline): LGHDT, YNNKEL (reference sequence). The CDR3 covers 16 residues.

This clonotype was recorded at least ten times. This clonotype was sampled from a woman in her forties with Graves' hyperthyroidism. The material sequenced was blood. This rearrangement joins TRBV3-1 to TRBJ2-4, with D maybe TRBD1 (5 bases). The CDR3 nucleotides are TGTGCCAGCAGCCAAGGGATGGGGCTAGCCAAAAACATTCAGTACTTC. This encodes CASSQGMGLAKNIQYF.